The present entry profiles one TCR beta chain with its context. This sample was included in a study of blood T cell repertoires in COVID-19. Study background: Some COVID-19 samples were acute and others convalescent; all came from the United States, Italy and Spain. T cells, B-cell-depleted T cells, or PBMCs supplied cDNA or gDNA.

With 1 base removed from V and 3 bases from J, the gap between germline ends came to 13 bases. The CDR3 spans 16 residues. Germline CDR1 is LGHNA and CDR2 is YSLEER. Authors' processing steps: Nucleated cell counts were estimated from reference gene primer amplification. Profiling relied on immunoSEQ multiplex PCR, and the TCRdb table lists in-frame clones only, not all of them. D and trimming were read from the DNA, whereas the V and J calls and clone size are those reported in that table. The sample yields roughly 250,000 clones, approximately 84% seen once. The receptor was derived from a human donor in a cohort sampled during active COVID-19. The sequencing sample was made of peripheral blood. This chain joins TRBV4-3 and TRBJ2-1; maybe TRBD1 (6 bases). Written as DNA, the CDR3 is TGCGCCAGCAGCCAAGCCCGAGACAGGTTCTACAATGAGCAGTTCTTC. Its translation: CASSQARDRFYNEQFF.